These 22 T cell receptor beta chains came from one sample sequenced in a study of blood T cell repertoires in COVID-19. TCRdb's copy holds only in-frame clones and misses some; the assay was immunoSEQ multiplex PCR. The table has around 250,000 clones, roughly nine tenths seen once. The specimen was peripheral blood. These receptors came from a man aged 60 to 75 with acute or convalescent COVID-19.

V usage is TRBV10-3 and J usage is TRBJ2-2; 11 bases match TRBD2. Germline CDR1 is ENHRY and CDR2 is SYGVKD. Losses at the gene ends were 0 bases for V and 4 bases for J; bases not matched to a gene: 7. The CDR3 contains 18 residues. The CDR3 DNA sequence: TGTGCCATCAGTGAGTCTCTAGCGGGAGGCTCGGGCACCGGGGAGCTGTTTTTT. This sequence encodes CAISESLAGGSGTGELFF.

The rearrangement uses TRBV27 and TRBJ2-7; D may be TRBD1 (5 bases). V lost 2 bases and J lost 4, with 15 bases in between. Germline V gene sequence: CDR1 MNHEY, CDR2 SMNVEV (reference sequence). The CDR3 length is 15 residues. The CDR3: CASSLTSGQPYEQYF. CDR3 in DNA: TGTGCCAGCAGTTTAACCTCCGGACAACCATACGAGCAGTACTTC.

The chain combines TRBV6-2 or TRBV6-3 with TRBJ1-1; a weak D match, TRBD1 (5 bases). There are 16 residues in the CDR3. CDR1 is MNHEY and CDR2 is SVGEGT in the germline V gene. Between the trimmed V and J ends, which lost 5 bases and 1 base, there was a span of 17 bases. CDR3 loop: CASSPLQGTGNTEAFF. CDR3 in DNA: TGTGCCAGCAGTCCCCTCCAGGGAACTGGGAACACTGAAGCTTTCTTT.

This clone was observed once. The chain recombines TRBV5-1 with TRBJ2-7; D is perhaps TRBD1 (6 bases). V was pared by 4 bases and J by 3 bases, with 17 bases between. The germline gives CDR1 SGHRS, CDR2 YFSETQ. The CDR3 length is 15 residues. CDR3 sequence: CASSRDGQGRYEQYF. As DNA, the CDR3 is TGCGCCAGCAGCCGAGACGGCCAGGGGCGCTACGAGCAGTACTTC.

The chain recombines TRBV29-1 with TRBJ2-7; 9 bases agree with TRBD2. With V trimmed by 4 bases and J by 5 bases, 6 bases remained unmatched. The CDR3 has 13 residues. CDR1 is SQVTM and CDR2 is ANQGSEA in the germline V gene. The CDR3 is CSVGGSGSNEQYF. The CDR3 nucleotides read TGCAGCGTTGGGGGTAGCGGGAGTAACGAGCAGTACTTC.

The CDR3 region is CASSTGTPSAYEQYF. CDR3 DNA: TGTGCCAGCAGCACCGGGACTCCGAGCGCCTACGAGCAGTACTTC. The rearrangement joins TRBV7-9 to TRBJ2-7; D might be TRBD2 (6 bases). Germline V gene lookup returns CDR1 SEHNR and CDR2 FQNEAQ (reference sequence). The CDR3 is 15 residues long. V gave up 5 bases and J gave up 2 bases, with 16 bases separating them.

V and J are TRBV6-6 and TRBJ2-7, with 14 bases fitting TRBD2. The CDR3 length is 14 residues. From germline, CDR1 is MNHNY and CDR2 SVGAGI (reference sequence). V was clipped by 8 bases and J by 3 bases; unmatched bases: 3. The CDR3 protein is CASRGTSGSYEQYF. CDR3 nucleotide sequence: TGTGCCAGCCGTGGGACTAGCGGGAGCTACGAGCAGTACTTC.

This rearrangement joins TRBV10-3 to TRBJ1-5, with D possibly being TRBD1 (6 bases). CDR3 length equals 13 residues. With 6 bases removed from V and 3 bases from J, the gap between germline ends came to 9 bases. Germline V gives CDR1 ENHRY, CDR2 SYGVKD. CDR3 amino acids: CAISRDNNQPQHF. CDR3 nucleotides: TGTGCCATCAGCCGGGACAACAATCAGCCCCAGCATTTT.

The chain uses TRBV6-6 and TRBJ2-7, with D maybe TRBD2 (6 bases). Per germline, CDR1 MNHNY and CDR2 SVGAGI (reference sequence). This CDR3 has 12 amino acids. Deletions cut 2 bases from V and 7 bases from J, with 9 bases between. CDR3 loop: CASSYRAGEQYF. Here the CDR3 DNA reads TGTGCCAGCAGTTACAGGGCGGGAGAGCAGTACTTC.

The V gene is TRBV7-6, the J gene TRBJ1-6; the match to TRBD1 covers 7 bases. This CDR3 spans 14 amino acids. Germline CDR1 is SGHVS and CDR2 is FNYEAQ. After removal of 4 bases from V and 10 bases from J, the junction contained 7 bases not matched to a gene. As DNA, the CDR3 is TGTGCCAGCAGCTCAACAGGGGCAAGATCACCCCTCCACTTT. Residues: CASSSTGARSPLHF.

V usage is TRBV7-9 and J usage is TRBJ1-2; D is possibly TRBD1 (6 bases). Germline CDR1 and CDR2: SEHNR and FQNEAQ (reference sequence). The CDR3 loop spans 16 amino acids. Trimming took 3 bases from V and 0 from J, leaving 14 bases between them. This chain's CDR3 is CASSLARDTANYGYTF. In DNA, the CDR3 is TGTGCCAGCAGCTTGGCGAGGGACACAGCTAACTATGGCTACACCTTC.

The rearrangement joins TRBV28 to TRBJ1-5, with 9 bases fitting TRBD1. The V gene end was trimmed by 8 bases and the J gene end by 5 bases; junction bases not matched to a gene: 13. The CDR3 totals 16 residues. CDR1 MDHEN and CDR2 SYDVKM come from the germline V gene. The CDR3 sequence is CASQHSRDRVYQPQHF. The CDR3 DNA sequence: TGTGCCAGCCAACACTCCCGGGACAGGGTATATCAGCCCCAGCATTTT.

The V and J genes are TRBV27 and TRBJ2-6; D call uncertain. V was clipped by 5 bases and J by 0 bases, with 8 bases between them. CDR3 length equals 15 residues. CDR1 is MNHEY and CDR2 is SMNVEV in the germline V gene (reference sequence). The CDR3: CASSPRRSGANVLTF. For the CDR3, the DNA is TGTGCCAGCAGTCCCCGTCGCTCTGGGGCCAACGTCCTGACTTTC.

The rearrangement joins TRBV30 to TRBJ1-2; 7 nucleotides match TRBD1. V was pared by 3 bases and J by 8 bases, with 9 bases of the junction left unmatched. This CDR3 has 13 amino acids. The germline CDR1 and CDR2 sequences are GTSNPN and SVGIG (reference sequence). DNA for the CDR3: TGTGCCTGGAGACAGGGGTCCCTAAGGGGCTACACCTTC. Residues: CAWRQGSLRGYTF.

This clone was counted a few times. The J gene is TRBJ1-1, the V gene TRBV14; 7 bases map to TRBD1. The germline CDR1 and CDR2 sequences are SGHDN and FVKESK. With 6 bases clipped from V and 9 bases from J, the junction kept 22 bases outside the gene matches. The CDR3 runs to 17 residues. CDR3 DNA sequence: TGTGCCAGCAGACCCGGACAGGCGACGAAGATAGGAATGAAAGCTTTCTTT. Amino acids: CASRPGQATKIGMKAFF.

The CDR3 DNA sequence: TGTGCCAGCAGCGTGCGCCCAGGACTAGCGGAACGTAGCACAGATACGCAGTATTTT. It yields the protein CASSVRPGLAERSTDTQYF. The rearrangement joins TRBV9 to TRBJ2-3, with 10 positions matching TRBD2. The CDR3 has 19 amino acids. CDR1 and CDR2 (germline): SGDLS, YYNGEE. Trimming removed 2 bases from V and 0 bases from J; junction bases left unmatched: 12.

The J gene is TRBJ1-2, the V gene TRBV30; D gene unclear. Trimming took off 2 bases at V and 7 bases at J, with 8 bases between the two ends. The germline V gene has CDR1 GTSNPN and CDR2 SVGIG (reference sequence). The CDR3 has 11 amino acids. The CDR3 DNA follows: TGTGCCTGGAGTCCGGGGTTTGGCTACACCTTC. This encodes CAWSPGFGYTF.

The chain carries TRBV28 and TRBJ2-6; no definite D call. This CDR3 comprises 15 residues. Germline values: CDR1 MDHEN, CDR2 SYDVKM. V lost 7 bases, J lost 1 base, and 11 bases lay in between. CDR3 coding DNA: TGTGCCAGCATCAACTCGAGGTCTGGGGCCAACGTCCTGACTTTC. Protein product: CASINSRSGANVLTF.

This clone was found many times. Here the CDR3 reads CASSLGGQLTSGRPYEQYF. The CDR3 DNA reads as TGCGCCAGCAGCTTGGGGGGACAGCTTACTAGCGGGCGGCCCTACGAGCAGTACTTC. V and J are TRBV5-1 and TRBJ2-7; 9 bases align to TRBD2. V dropped 0 bases and J dropped 2; count of bases not matched to a gene: 15. The CDR3 extends over 19 amino acids. Germline V gene data show CDR1 as SGHRS and CDR2 as YFSETQ.

V gene TRBV28 combines with J gene TRBJ2-1, with D perhaps TRBD2 (5 bases). The CDR3 covers 20 residues. V was trimmed by 1 base and J by 3 bases, leaving 25 bases between them. The germline V gene has CDR1 MDHEN and CDR2 SYDVKM. This chain's CDR3 is CASSLSYGLSLYPHYNEQFF. The DNA of the CDR3 is TGTGCCAGCAGTTTATCCTACGGACTGTCTCTGTACCCTCACTACAATGAGCAGTTCTTC.

The gene calls are TRBV7-2 and TRBJ2-3; 9 bases map to TRBD2. The length of the CDR3 is 15 residues. Looked up from germline, CDR1 is SGHTA and CDR2 is FQGNSA. The V segment lost 5 bases and the J segment 4 bases; nucleotides outside the gene matches: 7. CDR3 sequence reads: CASSPLAGRADTQYF. The CDR3 DNA reads as TGTGCCAGCAGCCCACTAGCGGGTCGGGCAGATACGCAGTATTTT.

The V and J genes are TRBV7-2 and TRBJ1-2, with a tentative D call TRBD1 (5 bases). V dropped 5 bases and J dropped 5 bases, with 21 bases sitting between them. The CDR3 totals 16 residues. Germline loops: CDR1 SGHTA, CDR2 FQGNSA. CDR3 in DNA: TGTGCCAGCAGCCACACGGGGGATTCGAGTGCTTATGGCTACACCTTC. Encoded protein: CASSHTGDSSAYGYTF.